These 17 T cell receptor beta chains share one sample of origin, sequenced in a study of blood T cells in healthy people across ages. The second PCR ran 7 to 11 cycles with a sample-barcoded 5' primer and J-beta primers. TCRdb re-called the 5' RACE reads through MiXCR, storing one row per CDR3 protein. Of 1.5 million to 1.8 million distinct CDR3 sequences detected, 40% to 45% appear once; the ten largest clones hold 4%. Sequencing was done on a sample of blood. The receptors come from a woman under 30 in good health.

The chain joins TRBV2 to TRBJ1-1; D is ambiguous. This CDR3 spans 11 amino acids. Trimming took off 8 bases at V and 1 base at J, with 5 bases between the two ends. Per germline, CDR1 SNHLY and CDR2 FYNNEI. The CDR3 sequence: CASWENTEAFF. The DNA for the CDR3 is TGTGCCAGCTGGGAGAACACTGAAGCTTTCTTT.

The rearrangement uses TRBV6-5 and TRBJ1-6; tentatively, D is TRBD1 (5 bases). The CDR3 totals 15 residues. V was pared by 0 bases and J by 5 bases, with 8 bases between. The germline V gene has CDR1 MNHEY and CDR2 SVGAGI. Written as DNA, the CDR3 is TGTGCCAGCAGTTACTCGGACAACCATAATTCACCCCTCCACTTT. Protein product: CASSYSDNHNSPLHF.

This clonotype has a handful of counts. The V and J genes are TRBV4-3 and TRBJ1-1; 11 bases are shared with TRBD1. Looked up from germline, CDR1 is LGHNA and CDR2 is YSLEER. The CDR3 covers 17 residues. Trimming at V came to 5 bases and at J to 0 bases, leaving 8 bases not matched to a gene. CDR3 protein: CASSAWTGGMLNTEAFF. DNA of the CDR3: TGCGCCAGCAGCGCCTGGACAGGGGGCATGCTGAACACTGAAGCTTTCTTT.

The V and J genes are TRBV4-1 and TRBJ1-4; 9 bases map to TRBD1. Per germline, CDR1 MGHRA and CDR2 YSYEKL. The CDR3 has 15 residues. V dropped 3 bases and J dropped 8; count of bases not matched to a gene: 7. As DNA, the CDR3 is TGCGCCAGCAGCCATGGGACAGGGCCGATCGAAAAACTGTTTTTT. It codes for CASSHGTGPIEKLFF.

This clonotype was counted only a few times. V usage is TRBV24-1 and J usage is TRBJ2-7; D could derive from TRBD1 or TRBD2 (5 bases each). Trimming took off 4 bases at V and 6 bases at J, with 12 bases between the two ends. The CDR3 runs to 13 residues. Germline values: CDR1 KGHDR, CDR2 SFDVKD. This chain's CDR3 is CATSESRGGEQYF. The CDR3, as DNA: TGTGCCACCAGTGAGTCTCGGGGCGGCGAGCAGTACTTC.

This chain uses TRBV7-8 with TRBJ1-3; no clear D. This CDR3 is 16 amino acids long. V lost 5 bases, J lost 4 bases, and 18 bases lay in between. CDR1 SGHVS and CDR2 FQNEAQ come from the germline V gene. The CDR3 sequence: CASSPERFVEGNTIYF. The CDR3, as DNA: TGTGCCAGCAGCCCGGAGAGGTTTGTTGAAGGAAACACCATATATTTT.

This clonotype was detected only a few times. V is TRBV20-1 and J is TRBJ2-5; unclear D gene. The germline gives CDR1 DFQATT, CDR2 SNEGSKA (reference sequence). This CDR3 region has 14 residues. Trimming took off 0 bases at V and 0 bases at J, with 8 bases between the two ends. The CDR3 loop is CSARDSANQETQYF. CDR3 in DNA: TGCAGTGCTAGAGATTCGGCGAACCAAGAGACCCAGTACTTC.

The chain couples TRBV27 to TRBJ2-1; 9 bases are shared with TRBD1. The CDR3 runs to 15 residues. Per germline, CDR1 MNHEY and CDR2 SMNVEV (reference sequence). V shed 6 bases and J 8 bases; nucleotides not matched to a gene: 11. Here the CDR3 DNA reads TGTGCCAGCAGCAGGACAGGGGAATTAAACCATGAGCAGTTCTTC. This codes for CASSRTGELNHEQFF.

This clonotype has only a few counts. The chain employs TRBV10-2 and TRBJ2-5; no clear D gene. Looked up from germline, CDR1 is WSHSY and CDR2 is SAAADI. The V end was cut by 6 bases, the J end by 5 bases, with 10 bases between. The CDR3 is made up of 12 amino acids. The CDR3 DNA reads as TGCGCCAGCAGAGCCGCGTCCGAGACCCAGTACTTC. Translation: CASRAASETQYF.

A few counts support this clonotype. This rearrangement joins TRBV28 to TRBJ2-1, with 8 bases that match TRBD2. Germline V CDR1 and CDR2: MDHEN, SYDVKM. V dropped 2 bases and J dropped 6; count of bases not matched to a gene: 15. This CDR3 region has 18 residues. The CDR3 region is CASSLPSRGGGRTNEQFF. Here the CDR3 DNA reads TGTGCCAGCAGTTTACCCTCTCGGGGTGGCGGGAGGACCAATGAGCAGTTCTTC.

This clonotype was seen a handful of times. The J gene is TRBJ2-3, the V gene TRBV12-3 or TRBV12-4; tentatively, D is TRBD1 (5 bases). The CDR3 contains 18 residues. Trimming shortened V by 1 base and J by 4 bases, and 21 bases separated the two germline ends. The CDR3 nucleotides are TGTGCCAGCAGTTTAGGCCCCCTCCGGACACCAGCTCCAGATACGCAGTATTTT. It yields the protein CASSLGPLRTPAPDTQYF.

The rearrangement links TRBV12-3 or TRBV12-4 to TRBJ2-1; D ambiguous. The V gene lost 6 bases and the J gene lost 4 bases, with 10 bases spanning the gap. The CDR3 has 13 amino acids. The CDR3 nucleotides read TGTGCCAGCAGCCAGATGGGGTACAATGAGCAGTTCTTC. Its protein product is CASSQMGYNEQFF.

The chain recombines TRBV4-1 with TRBJ1-1; D gene unclear. The V gene lost 4 bases and the J gene lost 6 bases, with 15 bases spanning the gap. This CDR3 comprises 14 residues. The germline V gene encodes CDR1 MGHRA and CDR2 YSYEKL. CDR3 region: CASSPPSLGAEAFF. The CDR3 bases are TGCGCCAGCAGCCCTCCATCCCTGGGCGCTGAAGCTTTCTTT.

The table lists this clonotype with a few counts. The rearrangement joins TRBV12-3 or TRBV12-4 to TRBJ2-3; no definite D call. This CDR3 contains 11 residues. The V gene lost 7 bases and the J gene lost 6 bases, with 8 bases spanning the gap. CDR3 amino acids: CASNARDTQYF. CDR3 DNA: TGTGCCAGCAATGCGCGGGATACGCAGTATTTT.

The V gene is TRBV7-3, the J gene TRBJ2-1, with TRBD2 matching over 14 bases. V was clipped by 2 bases and J by 7 bases; unmatched bases: 7. Germline assignment: CDR1 SGHTA and CDR2 FQGTGA. The CDR3 sequence is 17 residues long. The CDR3 is CASSLFHGTSGRNEQFF. DNA for the CDR3: TGTGCCAGCAGCTTATTTCACGGGACTAGCGGGAGAAATGAGCAGTTCTTC.

CDR3 residues: CASSPPRTSGLETQYF. The CDR3 nucleotides are TGTGCCAGCAGCCCCCCCCGGACTAGCGGACTCGAGACCCAGTACTTC. The chain links TRBV7-2 to TRBJ2-5; 10 bases agree with TRBD2. V shed 5 bases, J shed 5 bases, and the junction held 11 bases outside the gene matches. The germline CDR1 and CDR2 sequences are SGHTA and FQGNSA. CDR3 length: 16 residues.

The chain employs TRBV10-3 and TRBJ2-3, with D perhaps matching TRBD1 or TRBD2 (7 bases each). The CDR3 runs to 13 residues. V lost 6 bases to trimming and J lost 6 bases, with 13 bases between them. CDR1 is ENHRY, CDR2 SYGVKD, per germline. The CDR3 loop is CAISGGGGDTQYF. CDR3 in DNA: TGTGCCATCAGCGGGGGAGGGGGCGATACGCAGTATTTT.